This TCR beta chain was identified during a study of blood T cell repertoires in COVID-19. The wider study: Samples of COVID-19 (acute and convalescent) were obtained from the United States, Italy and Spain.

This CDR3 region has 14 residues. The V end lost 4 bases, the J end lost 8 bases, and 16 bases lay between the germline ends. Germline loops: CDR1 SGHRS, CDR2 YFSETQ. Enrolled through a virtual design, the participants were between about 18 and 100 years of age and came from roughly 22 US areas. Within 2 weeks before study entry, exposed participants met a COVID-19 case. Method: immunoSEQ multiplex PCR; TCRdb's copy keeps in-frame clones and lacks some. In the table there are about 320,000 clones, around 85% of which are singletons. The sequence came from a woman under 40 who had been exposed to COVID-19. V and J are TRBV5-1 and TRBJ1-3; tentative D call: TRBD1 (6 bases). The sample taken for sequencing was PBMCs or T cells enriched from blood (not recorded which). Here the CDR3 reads CASSQTGLADTIYF. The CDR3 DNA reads TGCGCCAGCAGCCAGACAGGCCTGGCTGACACCATATATTTT. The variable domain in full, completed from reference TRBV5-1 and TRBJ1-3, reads KAGVTQTPRYLIKTRGQQVTLSCSPISGHRSVSWYQQTPGQGLQFLFEYFSETQRNKGNFPGRFSGRQFSNSRSEMNVSTLELGDSALYLCASSQTGLADTIYFGEGSWLTVV.